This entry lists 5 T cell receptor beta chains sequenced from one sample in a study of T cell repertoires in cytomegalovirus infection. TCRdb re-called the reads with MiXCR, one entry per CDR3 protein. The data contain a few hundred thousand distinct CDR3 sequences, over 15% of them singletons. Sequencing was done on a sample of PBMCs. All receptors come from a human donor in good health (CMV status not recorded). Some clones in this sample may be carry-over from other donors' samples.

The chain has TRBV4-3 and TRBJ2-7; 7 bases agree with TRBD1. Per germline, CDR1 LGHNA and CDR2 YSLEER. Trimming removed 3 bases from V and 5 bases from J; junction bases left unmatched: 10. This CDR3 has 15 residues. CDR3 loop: CASSHNLQGSDEQYF. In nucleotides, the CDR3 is TGCGCCAGCAGCCACAATTTACAGGGGTCGGACGAGCAGTACTTC.

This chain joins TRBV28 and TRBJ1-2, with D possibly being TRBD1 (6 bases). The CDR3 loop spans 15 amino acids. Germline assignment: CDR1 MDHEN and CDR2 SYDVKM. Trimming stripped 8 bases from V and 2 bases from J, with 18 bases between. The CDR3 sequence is CASASHSTGNYGYTF. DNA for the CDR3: TGTGCCAGCGCCTCCCATAGCACAGGGAACTATGGCTACACCTTC.

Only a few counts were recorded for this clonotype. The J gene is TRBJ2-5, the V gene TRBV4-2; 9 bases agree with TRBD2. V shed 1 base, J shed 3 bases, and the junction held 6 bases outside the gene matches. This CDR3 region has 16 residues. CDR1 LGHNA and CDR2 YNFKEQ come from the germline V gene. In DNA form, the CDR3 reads TGTGCCAGCAGCCAAGGATCGACTAGCGGAGAAGAGACCCAGTACTTC. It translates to CASSQGSTSGEETQYF.

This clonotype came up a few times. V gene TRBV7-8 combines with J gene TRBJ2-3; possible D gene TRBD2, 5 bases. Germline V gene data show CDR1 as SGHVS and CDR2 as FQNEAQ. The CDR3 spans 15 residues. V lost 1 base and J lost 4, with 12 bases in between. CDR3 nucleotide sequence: TGTGCCAGCAGCTTAGTGGTGGGAGATGCAGATACGCAGTATTTT. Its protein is CASSLVVGDADTQYF.

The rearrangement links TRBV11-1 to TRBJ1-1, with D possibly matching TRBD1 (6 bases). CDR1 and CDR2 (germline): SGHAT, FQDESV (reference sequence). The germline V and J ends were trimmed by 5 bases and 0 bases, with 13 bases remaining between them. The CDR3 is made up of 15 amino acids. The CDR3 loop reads CASSRRGPMNTEAFF. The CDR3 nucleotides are TGTGCCAGCAGCCGACGGGGGCCCATGAACACTGAAGCTTTCTTT. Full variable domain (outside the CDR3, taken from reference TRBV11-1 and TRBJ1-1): EAEVAQSPRYKITEKSQAVAFWCDPISGHATLYWYRQILGQGPELLVQFQDESVVDDSQLPKDRFSAERLKGVDSTLKIQPAELGDSAMYLCASSRRGPMNTEAFFGQGTRLTVV.